The 10 T cell receptor beta chains below all came from one sample that was sequenced in a study of shared clonotypes between healthy human individuals. The table came from immunoSEQ multiplex PCR; TCRdb's copy has only in-frame clones and leaves some out. The data contain around 330,000 clones, under 80% of them singletons. Source material: memory CD4+ T cells sorted from blood. Subset given: CD45RA-negative fraction. These receptors came from a man under 40 in good health.

This clone was recorded many times. The rearrangement uses TRBV18 and TRBJ2-7, with 7 bases that match TRBD1. Germline V gene data show CDR1 as KGHSH and CDR2 as LQKENI. V was pared by 3 bases and J by 5 bases, with 4 bases of the junction left unmatched. The CDR3 covers 13 residues. CDR3: CASSPPGQNEQYF. The CDR3, as DNA: TGTGCCAGCTCACCCCCGGGACAGAACGAGCAGTACTTC.

In its sample, this clone was seen a few times. This rearrangement joins TRBV5-6 to TRBJ1-4; D possibly corresponds to TRBD1 (6 bases). V dropped 0 bases and J dropped 6 bases, with 12 bases sitting between them. CDR3 length equals 15 residues. The V gene's germline CDR1 is SGHDT and CDR2 YYEEEE. The CDR3 DNA follows: TGTGCCAGCAGCTTGGTGGGGGCGTTAGATGAAAAACTGTTTTTT. Encoded protein: CASSLVGALDEKLFF.

Here the CDR3 reads CASRRDFPSDTQYF. CDR3 DNA sequence: TGTGCCAGCAGACGGGACTTCCCGAGTGATACGCAGTATTTT. The chain is built from TRBV14 and TRBJ2-3, with D possibly TRBD2 on 6 matching bases. V lost 6 bases, J lost 6 bases, and 16 bases lay in between. Germline lookup yields CDR1 SGHDN and CDR2 FVKESK. CDR3 length equals 14 residues.

The chain couples TRBV6-1 to TRBJ1-5; 7 bases are a match to TRBD1. The ends lost 10 bases at V and 4 bases at J; junction bases unmatched: 7. Germline values: CDR1 MNHNS, CDR2 SASEGT. The CDR3 extends over 13 amino acids. DNA for the CDR3: TGTGCCATCGGAGGGACAGCTAATCAGCCCCAGCATTTT. Residues: CAIGGTANQPQHF.

V gene TRBV6-5 combines with J gene TRBJ1-5; no clear D gene. CDR1 MNHEY and CDR2 SVGAGI come from the germline V gene. The CDR3 has 14 residues. Trimming took 3 bases from V and 0 from J, leaving 6 bases between them. The CDR3 region is CASSYSHSNQPQHF. The CDR3 DNA sequence: TGTGCCAGCAGTTATTCTCATAGCAATCAGCCCCAGCATTTT.

This clone came up a few times. This chain connects TRBV5-1 to TRBJ1-2, with D unresolved. Looked up from germline, CDR1 is SGHRS and CDR2 is YFSETQ. The germline V and J ends were trimmed by 1 base and 2 bases, with 9 bases remaining between them. CDR3 size: 14 residues. The CDR3 here is CASSLLGPNYGYTF. In nucleotides, the CDR3 is TGCGCCAGCAGCTTGCTTGGGCCCAACTATGGCTACACCTTC. Together with reference TRBV5-1 and TRBJ1-2, the CDR3 gives the full variable domain: KAGVTQTPRYLIKTRGQQVTLSCSPISGHRSVSWYQQTPGQGLQFLFEYFSETQRNKGNFPGRFSGRQFSNSRSEMNVSTLELGDSALYLCASSLLGPNYGYTFGSGTRLTVV.

The genes are TRBV9 and TRBJ2-3; D unclear. The CDR3 sequence is 13 residues long. Trimming took 0 bases from V and 6 from J, leaving 8 bases between them. The germline gives CDR1 SGDLS, CDR2 YYNGEE. The CDR3 sequence is CASSVGFSDTQYF. CDR3 nucleotide sequence: TGTGCCAGCAGCGTAGGATTTTCTGATACGCAGTATTTT.

This clone appeared once. CDR3 loop: CASSKGLSNQPQHF. CDR3 bases: TGTGCCAGCAGCAAGGGACTTAGCAATCAGCCCCAGCATTTT. This sequence joins TRBV28 and TRBJ1-5, with D maybe TRBD1 (5 bases). The CDR3 has 14 amino acids. Trimming took off 6 bases at V and 0 bases at J, with 9 bases between the two ends. Germline CDR1 is MDHEN and CDR2 is SYDVKM.

J is TRBJ2-1 and V is TRBV6-6, with a possible D match to TRBD1 (6 bases). Germline CDR1 MNHNY, CDR2 SVGAGI (reference sequence). V lost 5 bases and J lost 8, with 19 bases in between. The CDR3 is made up of 15 amino acids. The CDR3 loop reads CASSRGLGTPDEQFF. CDR3 DNA sequence: TGTGCCAGCAGTCGCGGCCTCGGGACACCGGATGAGCAGTTCTTC.

The CDR3 region has the DNA TGCAGCGTTGCCATTTCTGGGGCCAACGTCCTGACTTTC. It specifies CSVAISGANVLTF. This chain connects TRBV29-1 to TRBJ2-6; no reliable D call. Per the germline V gene, CDR1 is SQVTM and CDR2 is ANQGSEA. This CDR3 spans 13 amino acids. Trimming took 4 bases from V and 1 from J, leaving 5 bases between them.